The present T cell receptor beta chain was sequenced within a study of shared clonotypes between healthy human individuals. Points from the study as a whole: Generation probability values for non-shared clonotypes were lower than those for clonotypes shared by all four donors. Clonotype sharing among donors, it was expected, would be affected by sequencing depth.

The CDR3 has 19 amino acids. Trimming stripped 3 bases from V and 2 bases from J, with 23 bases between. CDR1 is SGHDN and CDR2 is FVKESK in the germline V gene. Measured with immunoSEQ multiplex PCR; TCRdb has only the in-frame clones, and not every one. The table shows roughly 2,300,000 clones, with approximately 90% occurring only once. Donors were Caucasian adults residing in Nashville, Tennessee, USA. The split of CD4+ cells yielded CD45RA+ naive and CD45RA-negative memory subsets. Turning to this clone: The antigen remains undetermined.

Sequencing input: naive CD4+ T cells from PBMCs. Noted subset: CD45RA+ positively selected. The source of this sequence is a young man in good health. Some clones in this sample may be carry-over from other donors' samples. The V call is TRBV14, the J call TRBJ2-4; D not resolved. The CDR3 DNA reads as TGTGCCAGCAGCCATCGTGGCAGATTAACGAACGGATCCAAAAACATTCAGTACTTC. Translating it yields CASSHRGRLTNGSKNIQYF. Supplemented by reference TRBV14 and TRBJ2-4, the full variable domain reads EAGVTQFPSHSVIEKGQTVTLRCDPISGHDNLYWYRRVMGKEIKFLLHFVKESKQDESGMPNNRFLAERTGGTYSTLKVQPAELEDSGVYFCASSHRGRLTNGSKNIQYFGAGTRLSVL.